What follows is one T cell receptor (beta chain) and its context. As handled by the study authors: Quantification of nucleated cells was approximated via reference gene primer amplification. The repertoire was sequenced with immunoSEQ multiplex PCR; TCRdb's copy has only in-frame clones and lacks some. The D gene and trimming were derived from the DNA, and the V and J assignments and clone size from that table. The sample includes approximately 110,000 clones, around 81% seen only once; the top ten take 8.5% to 9.5%. This record belongs to a study of blood T cell repertoires in COVID-19. In the study overall: From the United States, Italy and Spain came samples of acute and convalescent COVID-19. Sample material is recorded as cDNA or gDNA derived from T cells, B-cell-depleted T cells, or PBMCs.

V lost 5 bases, J lost 3 bases, and 10 bases stayed unmatched. This CDR3 contains 15 residues. The germline V gene encodes CDR1 SGHVS and CDR2 FQNEAQ. The TCR originated in an older woman with acute or convalescent COVID-19. The chain recombines TRBV7-8 with TRBJ2-7; 7 nucleotides match TRBD1. The sequenced sample was peripheral blood. CDR3 sequence reads: CASSTGQVLDYEQYF. The CDR3 nucleotides read TGTGCCAGCAGCACCGGACAGGTCCTGGACTACGAGCAGTACTTC.